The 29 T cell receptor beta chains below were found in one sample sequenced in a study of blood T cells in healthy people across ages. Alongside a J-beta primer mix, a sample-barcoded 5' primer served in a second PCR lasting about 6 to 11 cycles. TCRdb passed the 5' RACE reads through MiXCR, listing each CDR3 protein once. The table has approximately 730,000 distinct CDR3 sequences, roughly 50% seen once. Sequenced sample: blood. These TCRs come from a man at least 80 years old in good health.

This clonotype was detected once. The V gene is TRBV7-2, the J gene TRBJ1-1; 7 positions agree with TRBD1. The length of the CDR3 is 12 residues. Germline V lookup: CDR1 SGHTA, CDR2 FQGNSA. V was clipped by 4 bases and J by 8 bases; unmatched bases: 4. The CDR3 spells CASSYDRDEAFF. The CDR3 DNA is TGTGCCAGCAGCTACGACAGGGACGAAGCTTTCTTT.

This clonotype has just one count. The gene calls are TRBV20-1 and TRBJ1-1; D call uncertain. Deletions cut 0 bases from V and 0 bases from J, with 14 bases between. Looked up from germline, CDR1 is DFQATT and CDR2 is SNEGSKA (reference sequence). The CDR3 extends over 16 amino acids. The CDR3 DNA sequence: TGCAGTGCTAGAGATCTTAGCGGAGGGATGAACACTGAAGCTTTCTTT. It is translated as CSARDLSGGMNTEAFF.

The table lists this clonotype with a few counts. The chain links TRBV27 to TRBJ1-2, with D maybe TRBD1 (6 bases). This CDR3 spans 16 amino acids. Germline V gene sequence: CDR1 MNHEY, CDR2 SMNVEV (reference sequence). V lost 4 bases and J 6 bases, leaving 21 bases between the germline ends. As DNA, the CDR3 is TGTGCCAGCAGTTCACCCCACCGGGGGGCGGGTCATGGCTACACCTTC. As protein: CASSSPHRGAGHGYTF.

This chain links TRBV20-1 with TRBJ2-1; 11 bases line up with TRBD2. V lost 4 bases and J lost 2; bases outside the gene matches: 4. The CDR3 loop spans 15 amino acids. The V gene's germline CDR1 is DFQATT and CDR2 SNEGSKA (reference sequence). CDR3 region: CSAKPLAGAYNEQFF. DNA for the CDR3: TGCAGTGCTAAGCCACTAGCGGGGGCCTACAATGAGCAGTTCTTC.

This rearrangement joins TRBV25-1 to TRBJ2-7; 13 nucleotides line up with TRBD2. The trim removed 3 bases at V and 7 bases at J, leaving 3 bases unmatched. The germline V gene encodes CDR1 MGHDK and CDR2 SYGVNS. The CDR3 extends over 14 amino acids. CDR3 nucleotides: TGTGCCAGCAGTGAGGGGACTAGCGGGAATGAGCAGTACTTC. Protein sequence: CASSEGTSGNEQYF.

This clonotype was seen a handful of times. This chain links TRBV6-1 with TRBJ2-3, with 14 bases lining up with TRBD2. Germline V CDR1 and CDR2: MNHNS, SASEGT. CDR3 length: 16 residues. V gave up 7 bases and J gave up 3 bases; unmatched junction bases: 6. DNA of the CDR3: TGTGCCAGCAACCTAGGGACTAGCGGGAGAACAGATACGCAGTATTTT. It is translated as CASNLGTSGRTDTQYF.

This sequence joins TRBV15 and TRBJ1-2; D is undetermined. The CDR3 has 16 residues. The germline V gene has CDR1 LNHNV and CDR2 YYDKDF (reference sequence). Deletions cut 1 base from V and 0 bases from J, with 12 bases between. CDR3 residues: CATSRGWVTSNYGYTF. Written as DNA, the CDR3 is TGTGCCACCAGCAGAGGATGGGTGACATCTAACTATGGCTACACCTTC.

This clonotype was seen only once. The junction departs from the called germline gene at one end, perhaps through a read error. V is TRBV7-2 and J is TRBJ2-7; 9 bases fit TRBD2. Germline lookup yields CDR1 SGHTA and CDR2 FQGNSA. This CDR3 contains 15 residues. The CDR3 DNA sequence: TGTGCCAGCAGCTTGACTAGCGGCGCGGGGGAGACCCAGTATTTC. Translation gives CASSLTSGAGETQYF. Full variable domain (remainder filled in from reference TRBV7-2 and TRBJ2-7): GAGVSQSPSNKVTEKGKDVELRCDPISGHTALYWYRQSLGQGLEFLIYFQGNSAPDKSGLPSDRFSAERTGGSVSTLTIQRTQQEDSAVYLCASSLTSGAGETQYFGPGTRLTVT.

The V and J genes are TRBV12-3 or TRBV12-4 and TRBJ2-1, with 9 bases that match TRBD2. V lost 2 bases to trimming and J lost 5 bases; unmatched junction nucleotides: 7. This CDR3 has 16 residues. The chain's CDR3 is CASSLLAGEADNEQFF. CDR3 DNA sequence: TGTGCCAGCAGTTTATTAGCGGGAGAGGCCGACAATGAGCAGTTCTTC.

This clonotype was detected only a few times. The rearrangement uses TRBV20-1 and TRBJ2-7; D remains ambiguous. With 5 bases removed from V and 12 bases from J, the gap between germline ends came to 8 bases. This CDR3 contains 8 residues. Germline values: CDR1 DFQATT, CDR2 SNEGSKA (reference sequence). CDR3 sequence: CSAGPWYF. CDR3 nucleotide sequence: TGCAGTGCTGGCCCTTGGTACTTC.

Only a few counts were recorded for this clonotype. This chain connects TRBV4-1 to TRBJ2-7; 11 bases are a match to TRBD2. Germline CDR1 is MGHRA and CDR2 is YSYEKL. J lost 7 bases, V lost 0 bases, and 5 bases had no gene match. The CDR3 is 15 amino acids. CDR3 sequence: CASSQDRVAGGEQYF. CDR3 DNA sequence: TGCGCCAGCAGCCAAGATCGAGTAGCGGGAGGGGAGCAGTACTTC.

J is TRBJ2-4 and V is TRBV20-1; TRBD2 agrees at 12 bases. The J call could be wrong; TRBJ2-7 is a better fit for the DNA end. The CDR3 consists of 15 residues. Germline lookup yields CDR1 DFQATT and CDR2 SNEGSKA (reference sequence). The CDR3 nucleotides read TGCAGTGCTGTGGCTAGCGGGAGGGCGCCCTACGAGCAGTACTTC. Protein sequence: CSAVASGRAPYEQYF.

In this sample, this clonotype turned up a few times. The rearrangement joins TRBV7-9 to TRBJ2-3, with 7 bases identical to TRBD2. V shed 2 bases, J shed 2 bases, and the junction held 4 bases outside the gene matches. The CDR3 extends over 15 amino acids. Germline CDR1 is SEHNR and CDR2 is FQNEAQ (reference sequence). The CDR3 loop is CASSLWLAVTDTQYF. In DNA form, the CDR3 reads TGTGCCAGCAGCTTATGGCTAGCGGTCACAGATACGCAGTATTTT.

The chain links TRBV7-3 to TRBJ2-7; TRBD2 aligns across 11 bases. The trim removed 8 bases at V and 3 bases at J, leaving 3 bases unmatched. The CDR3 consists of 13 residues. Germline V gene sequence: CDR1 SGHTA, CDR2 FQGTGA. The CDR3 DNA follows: TGTGCCAGCGGCCTAGCGGGAGGCTACGAGCAGTACTTC. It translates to CASGLAGGYEQYF.

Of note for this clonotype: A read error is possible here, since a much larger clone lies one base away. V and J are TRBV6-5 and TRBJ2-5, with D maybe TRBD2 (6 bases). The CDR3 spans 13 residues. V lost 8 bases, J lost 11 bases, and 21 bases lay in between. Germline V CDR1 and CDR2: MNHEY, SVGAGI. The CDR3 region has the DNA TGTGCCAGCGGGCCGGGAGTAGGTAATGAGCAGTACTTC. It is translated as CASGPGVGNEQYF.

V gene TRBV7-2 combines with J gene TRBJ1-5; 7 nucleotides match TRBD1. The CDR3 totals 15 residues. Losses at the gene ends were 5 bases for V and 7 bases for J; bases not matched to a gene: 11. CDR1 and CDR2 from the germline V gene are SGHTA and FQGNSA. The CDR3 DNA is TGTGCCAGCAGCCAGGGGGTACGGTCGGGGCAGCCCCAGCATTTT. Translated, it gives CASSQGVRSGQPQHF.

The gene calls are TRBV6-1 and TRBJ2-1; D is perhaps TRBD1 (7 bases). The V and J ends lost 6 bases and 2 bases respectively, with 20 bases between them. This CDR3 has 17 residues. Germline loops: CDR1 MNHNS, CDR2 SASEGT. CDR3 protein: CASSRTQGGVTYNEQFF. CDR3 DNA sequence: TGTGCCAGCAGCCGAACTCAGGGGGGAGTGACCTACAATGAGCAGTTCTTC.

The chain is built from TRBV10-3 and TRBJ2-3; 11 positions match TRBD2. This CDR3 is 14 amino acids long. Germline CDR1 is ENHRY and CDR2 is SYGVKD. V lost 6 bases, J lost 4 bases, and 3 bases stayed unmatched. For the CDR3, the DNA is TGTGCCATCAGGGGACTAGCGGTCTCAGATACGCAGTATTTT. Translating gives CAIRGLAVSDTQYF.

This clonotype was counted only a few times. The CDR3 DNA reads TGCAGTGCTAGAGATCGGCTAGCGGGAGTCAGCGAGCAGTACTTC. Encoded protein: CSARDRLAGVSEQYF. The chain links TRBV20-1 to TRBJ2-7, with 10 positions matching TRBD2. With 0 bases clipped from V and 6 bases from J, the junction kept 8 bases outside the gene matches. The CDR3 has 15 amino acids. Germline CDR1 reads DFQATT; CDR2 reads SNEGSKA (reference sequence).

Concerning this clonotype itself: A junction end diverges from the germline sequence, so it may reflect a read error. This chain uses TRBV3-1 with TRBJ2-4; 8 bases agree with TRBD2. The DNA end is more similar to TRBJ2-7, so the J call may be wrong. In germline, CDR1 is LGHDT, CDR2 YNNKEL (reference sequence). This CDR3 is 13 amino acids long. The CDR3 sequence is CVSSQSGSYEQYF. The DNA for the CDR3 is TGTGTCAGCAGCCAAAGCGGGAGCTACGAGCAGTACTTC.

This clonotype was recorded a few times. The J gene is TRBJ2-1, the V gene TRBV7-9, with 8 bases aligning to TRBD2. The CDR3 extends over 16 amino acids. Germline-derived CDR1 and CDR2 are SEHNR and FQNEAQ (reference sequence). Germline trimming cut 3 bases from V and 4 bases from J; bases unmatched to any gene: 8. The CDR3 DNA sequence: TGTGCCAGCAGCTTCCCACCGGGAGGGATTTACAATGAGCAGTTCTTC. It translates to CASSFPPGGIYNEQFF.

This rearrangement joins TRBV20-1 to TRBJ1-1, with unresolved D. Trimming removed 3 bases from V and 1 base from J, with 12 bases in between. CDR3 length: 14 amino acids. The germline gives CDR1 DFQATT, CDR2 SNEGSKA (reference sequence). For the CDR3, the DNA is TGCAGTGCTAGGGCCTCCCACCCGAACACTGAAGCTTTCTTT. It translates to CSARASHPNTEAFF.

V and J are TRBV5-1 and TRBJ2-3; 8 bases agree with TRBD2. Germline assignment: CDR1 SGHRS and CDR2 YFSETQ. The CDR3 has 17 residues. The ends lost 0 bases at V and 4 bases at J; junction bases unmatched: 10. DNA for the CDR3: TGCGCCAGCAGCTTGGGGGGAAGCGGGAGTACCGCAGATACGCAGTATTTT. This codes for CASSLGGSGSTADTQYF.

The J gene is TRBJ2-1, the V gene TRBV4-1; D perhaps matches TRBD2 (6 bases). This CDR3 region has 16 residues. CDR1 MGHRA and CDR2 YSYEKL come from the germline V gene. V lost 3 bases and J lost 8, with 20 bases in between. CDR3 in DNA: TGCGCCAGCAGCCAGGTTGTACAAGGGGTAGCGGATGAGCAGTTCTTC. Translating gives CASSQVVQGVADEQFF.

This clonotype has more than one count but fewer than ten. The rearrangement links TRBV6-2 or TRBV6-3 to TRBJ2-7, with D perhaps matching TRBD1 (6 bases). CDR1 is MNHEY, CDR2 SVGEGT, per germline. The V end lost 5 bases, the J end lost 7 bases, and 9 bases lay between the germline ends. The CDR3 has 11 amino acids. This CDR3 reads CASSQGKEQYF. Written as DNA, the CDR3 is TGTGCCAGCAGTCAGGGGAAGGAGCAGTACTTC.

The CDR3 loop reads CASSPEDRTGYEQYF. CDR3 coding DNA: TGTGCCAGCAGCCCTGAGGACAGAACCGGCTACGAGCAGTACTTC. The chain uses TRBV9 and TRBJ2-7, with D possibly matching TRBD1 (6 bases). Germline values: CDR1 SGDLS, CDR2 YYNGEE. The CDR3 extends over 15 amino acids. V dropped 4 bases and J dropped 3 bases, with 17 bases sitting between them.

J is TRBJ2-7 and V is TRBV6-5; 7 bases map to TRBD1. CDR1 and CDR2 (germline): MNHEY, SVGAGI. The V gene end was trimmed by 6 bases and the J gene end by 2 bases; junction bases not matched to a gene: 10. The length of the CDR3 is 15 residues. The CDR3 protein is CASSQNRGPAYEQYF. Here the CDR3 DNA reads TGTGCCAGCAGCCAAAACAGGGGACCCGCCTACGAGCAGTACTTC.

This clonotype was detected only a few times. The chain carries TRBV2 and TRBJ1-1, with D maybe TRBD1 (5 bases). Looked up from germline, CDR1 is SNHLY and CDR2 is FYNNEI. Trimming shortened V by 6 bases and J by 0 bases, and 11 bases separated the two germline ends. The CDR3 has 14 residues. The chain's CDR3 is CASSYRTMNTEAFF. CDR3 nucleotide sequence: TGTGCCAGCAGCTACAGGACCATGAACACTGAAGCTTTCTTT. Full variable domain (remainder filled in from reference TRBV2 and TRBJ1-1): EPEVTQTPSHQVTQMGQEVILRCVPISNHLYFYWYRQILGQKVEFLVSFYNNEISEKSEIFDDQFSVERPDGSNFTLKIRSTKLEDSAMYFCASSYRTMNTEAFFGQGTRLTVV.

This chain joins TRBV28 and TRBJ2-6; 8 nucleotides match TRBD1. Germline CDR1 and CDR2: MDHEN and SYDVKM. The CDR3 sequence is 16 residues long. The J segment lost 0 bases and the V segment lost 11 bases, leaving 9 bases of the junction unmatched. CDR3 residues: CAHRPQGVSGANVLTF. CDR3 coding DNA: TGTGCCCACCGCCCACAGGGGGTCTCTGGGGCCAACGTCCTGACTTTC.